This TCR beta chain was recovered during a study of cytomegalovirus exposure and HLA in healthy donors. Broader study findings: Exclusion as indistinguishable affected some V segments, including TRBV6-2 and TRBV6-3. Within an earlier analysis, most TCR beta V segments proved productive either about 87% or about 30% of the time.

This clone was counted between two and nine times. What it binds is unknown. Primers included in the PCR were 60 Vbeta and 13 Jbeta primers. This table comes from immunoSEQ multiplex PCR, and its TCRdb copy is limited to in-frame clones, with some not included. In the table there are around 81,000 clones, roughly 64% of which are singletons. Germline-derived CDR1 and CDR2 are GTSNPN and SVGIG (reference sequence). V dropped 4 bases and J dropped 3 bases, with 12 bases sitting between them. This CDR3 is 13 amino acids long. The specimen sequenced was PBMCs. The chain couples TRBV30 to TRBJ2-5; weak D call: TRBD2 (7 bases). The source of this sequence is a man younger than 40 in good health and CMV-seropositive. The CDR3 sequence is CAWNRGGEETQYF. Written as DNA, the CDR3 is TGTGCCTGGAATAGGGGGGGAGAAGAGACCCAGTACTTC.